The 21 T cell receptor beta chains given below trace back to one sample, sequenced in a study of CD8 T cells in Susac syndrome (dated by TCRdb to between 2017 and 2020). Library prep was done by the immunoSEQ multiplex PCR assay. RNA was extracted with the RNeasy kit and about 0.5 to 1 ug was reverse transcribed using random hexamers. TCRdb cleaned the public reads at Q25 with fastp, built clones with MiXCR and kept in-frame beta chains. Under each unique CDR3 protein, matching rows form one entry showing the most common genes and DNA. Present in this sample are approximately 190,000 distinct CDR3 sequences, approximately 95% of which were seen just once. The ten largest clones capture about 0.17% of the sample. Material: CD8+ T cells from PBMCs. These receptor sequences come from a human donor with Susac syndrome.

This rearrangement joins TRBV30 to TRBJ1-1; 8 bases match TRBD1. V lost 5 bases, J lost 3 bases, and 5 bases stayed unmatched. This CDR3 spans 13 amino acids. Germline values: CDR1 GTSNPN, CDR2 SVGIG (reference sequence). CDR3 DNA sequence: TGTGCCTGGGGAAACAGGGGGGACACTGAAGCTTTCTTT. This codes for CAWGNRGDTEAFF.

The J gene is TRBJ2-1, the V gene TRBV28, with 7 bases aligning to TRBD2. The CDR3 spans 16 residues. The germline V gene has CDR1 MDHEN and CDR2 SYDVKM. V was clipped by 7 bases and J by 5 bases; unmatched bases: 14. The CDR3 nucleotides read TGTGCCAGCACCATCCACACCGGGACTACACACAATGAGCAGTTCTTC. It specifies CASTIHTGTTHNEQFF.

This chain links TRBV18 with TRBJ1-3, with D perhaps TRBD1 (5 bases). The V end was cut by 3 bases, the J end by 0 bases, with 9 bases between. From germline, CDR1 is KGHSH and CDR2 LQKENI. CDR3 size: 15 residues. CDR3 DNA: TGTGCCAGCTCACCCAAGACAGACTCTGGAAACACCATATATTTT. The encoded protein is CASSPKTDSGNTIYF.

J is TRBJ2-1 and V is TRBV7-3; the D call may be TRBD1 or TRBD2 (7 bases each). The CDR3 is made up of 13 amino acids. V lost 5 bases and J 9 bases, leaving 14 bases between the germline ends. Looked up from germline, CDR1 is SGHTA and CDR2 is FQGTGA. CDR3 residues: CASSPQGGSEQFF. The CDR3, as DNA: TGTGCCAGCAGCCCCCAGGGGGGGTCTGAGCAGTTCTTC.

The chain joins TRBV5-6 to TRBJ2-5; 11 bases match TRBD2. V lost 4 bases and J lost 3; bases outside the gene matches: 8. This CDR3 comprises 16 residues. Germline V gives CDR1 SGHDT, CDR2 YYEEEE. The CDR3 DNA reads TGTGCCAGCAGCCCGGAAGGTAGCGGGGGGGAAGAGACCCAGTACTTC. Protein sequence: CASSPEGSGGEETQYF.

The chain couples TRBV18 to TRBJ1-2; D is undetermined. The V end lost 6 bases, the J end lost 5 bases, and 16 bases lay between the germline ends. Germline-derived CDR1 and CDR2 are KGHSH and LQKENI. This CDR3 contains 14 residues. The DNA of the CDR3 is TGTGCCAGCTCGGCGGGAGCGGTCGAGTATGGCTACACCTTC. This codes for CASSAGAVEYGYTF.

This clonotype was counted once. The chain combines TRBV5-6 with TRBJ2-1, with 7 bases that match TRBD2. The CDR3 is made up of 11 amino acids. Germline V gene sequence: CDR1 SGHDT, CDR2 YYEEEE. V was pared by 6 bases and J by 9 bases, with 3 bases of the junction left unmatched. The CDR3 loop is CASTSGGEQFF. DNA of the CDR3: TGTGCCAGCACCTCGGGAGGTGAGCAGTTCTTC.

V usage is TRBV29-1 and J usage is TRBJ2-1, with D possibly matching TRBD1 (6 bases). Trimming removed 5 bases at V and 7 bases at J, with 6 bases between. The CDR3 is 10 residues long. Per the germline V gene, CDR1 is SQVTM and CDR2 is ANQGSEA. The DNA for the CDR3 is TGCAGCGTTACAGGGAATGAGCAGTTCTTC. It codes for CSVTGNEQFF.

This clonotype is a singleton in its sample. The chain has TRBV13 and TRBJ1-5; D ambiguous. CDR3 length equals 13 residues. V was shortened by 3 bases and J by 2 bases, with 5 bases between the two germline ends. The germline V gene encodes CDR1 PRHDT and CDR2 FYEKMQ (reference sequence). The CDR3 is CASSFFRNQPQHF. The DNA of the CDR3 is TGTGCCAGCAGCTTCTTTCGCAATCAGCCCCAGCATTTT.

DNA for the CDR3: TGTGCCAGCAGCCTCCTACTAGCGGGGGGGCAAGGGGCCAACGTCCTGACTTTC. Protein sequence: CASSLLLAGGQGANVLTF. This sequence joins TRBV4-2 and TRBJ2-6; 13 bases match TRBD2. Germline V lookup: CDR1 LGHNA, CDR2 YNFKEQ. The CDR3 has 18 residues. V gave up 4 bases and J gave up 4 bases; unmatched junction bases: 7.

CDR3 nucleotides: TGCGCCAGCAGCCCCATCTCCGGTTACAATGAGCAGTTCTTC. Translated: CASSPISGYNEQFF. The chain recombines TRBV4-1 with TRBJ2-1; D gene unclear. Trimming took off 4 bases at V and 4 bases at J, with 11 bases between the two ends. The germline gives CDR1 MGHRA, CDR2 YSYEKL. CDR3 length: 14 amino acids.

CDR3 sequence (DNA): TGTGCCAGCAAACCGGGCGGGGTCTACAATGAGCAGTTCTTC. Encoded protein: CASKPGGVYNEQFF. V is TRBV28 and J is TRBJ2-1, with D perhaps TRBD2 (6 bases). Germline CDR1 is MDHEN and CDR2 is SYDVKM. V was cut by 7 bases and J by 3 bases, with 13 bases left in between. The CDR3 totals 14 residues.

J is TRBJ2-7 and V is TRBV13, with a possible D match to TRBD2 (6 bases). This CDR3 has 12 residues. CDR1 is PRHDT and CDR2 is FYEKMQ in the germline V gene (reference sequence). The germline V and J ends were trimmed by 6 bases and 2 bases, with 8 bases remaining between them. CDR3 amino acids: CASRGGTYEQYF. The CDR3 coding sequence is TGTGCCAGCAGGGGGGGAACCTACGAGCAGTACTTC.

The chain links TRBV9 to TRBJ1-3; TRBD1 aligns across 7 bases. V lost 3 bases, J lost 6 bases, and 6 bases stayed unmatched. The CDR3 runs to 14 residues. The germline gives CDR1 SGDLS, CDR2 YYNGEE. Here the CDR3 DNA reads TGTGCCAGCAGCGCCCAGGGGGATCCAAACACCATATATTTT. Amino acid sequence: CASSAQGDPNTIYF.

The chain carries TRBV11-2 and TRBJ2-3; no definite D call. The CDR3 spans 15 residues. V lost 1 base and J 0 bases, leaving 8 bases between the germline ends. The germline V gene encodes CDR1 SGHAT and CDR2 FQNNGV. The CDR3 DNA reads TGTGCCAGCAGCTTAGTAGCTTCTAGCACAGATACGCAGTATTTT. Translated: CASSLVASSTDTQYF.

This clonotype showed up just once. This chain joins TRBV13 and TRBJ2-1; TRBD2 matches 10 bases. The V gene end was trimmed by 5 bases and the J gene end by 7 bases; junction bases not matched to a gene: 11. Germline V CDR1 and CDR2: PRHDT, FYEKMQ (reference sequence). The CDR3 has 16 residues. CDR3 sequence reads: CASSPRVGLATNEQFF. The CDR3 nucleotides are TGTGCCAGCAGCCCTAGGGTGGGACTAGCGACGAATGAGCAGTTCTTC.

The chain recombines TRBV12-5 with TRBJ2-7; no firm D call. CDR1 and CDR2 (germline): LGHNT, FRNRAP. The CDR3 is 17 amino acids. The germline V and J ends were trimmed by 0 bases and 0 bases, with 15 bases remaining between them. CDR3 in DNA: TGTGCTAGTGGTTTGGTAGGAGACCAGTCGACCTCCTACGAGCAGTACTTC. Its translation: CASGLVGDQSTSYEQYF.

The chain employs TRBV7-3 and TRBJ2-3; TRBD1 matches at 9 bases. Trimming cost V 6 bases and J 1 base; bases outside gene matches: 8. In germline, CDR1 is SGHTA, CDR2 FQGTGA. This CDR3 contains 16 residues. The CDR3 DNA sequence: TGTGCCAGCAGTTCGCTACAGGGGGCAGGCACAGATACGCAGTATTTT. Its translation: CASSSLQGAGTDTQYF.

The chain combines TRBV4-1 with TRBJ2-1; 10 positions agree with TRBD2. The germline V gene has CDR1 MGHRA and CDR2 YSYEKL. The trim removed 4 bases at V and 5 bases at J, leaving 8 bases unmatched. This CDR3 has 16 amino acids. The CDR3, as DNA: TGCGCCAGCAGCCGATTAGGACTAGCGGTGGACAATGAGCAGTTCTTC. Translated: CASSRLGLAVDNEQFF.

The V gene is TRBV4-2, the J gene TRBJ2-5; a weak D match, TRBD2 (6 bases). In germline, CDR1 is LGHNA, CDR2 YNFKEQ. V was cut by 1 base and J by 2 bases, with 17 bases left in between. This CDR3 comprises 17 residues. The chain's CDR3 is CASSQVGLTRPQETQYF. The CDR3 coding sequence is TGTGCCAGCAGCCAAGTCGGATTGACTAGACCGCAAGAGACCCAGTACTTC.

The chain employs TRBV3-1 and TRBJ1-2, with 10 bases fitting TRBD1. The CDR3 extends over 15 amino acids. After removal of 4 bases from V and 3 bases from J, the junction contained 5 bases not matched to a gene. Germline loops: CDR1 LGHDT, CDR2 YNNKEL (reference sequence). Here the CDR3 reads CASSPRDRGDYGYTF. In DNA form, the CDR3 reads TGTGCCAGCAGCCCACGGGACAGGGGTGACTATGGCTACACCTTC.